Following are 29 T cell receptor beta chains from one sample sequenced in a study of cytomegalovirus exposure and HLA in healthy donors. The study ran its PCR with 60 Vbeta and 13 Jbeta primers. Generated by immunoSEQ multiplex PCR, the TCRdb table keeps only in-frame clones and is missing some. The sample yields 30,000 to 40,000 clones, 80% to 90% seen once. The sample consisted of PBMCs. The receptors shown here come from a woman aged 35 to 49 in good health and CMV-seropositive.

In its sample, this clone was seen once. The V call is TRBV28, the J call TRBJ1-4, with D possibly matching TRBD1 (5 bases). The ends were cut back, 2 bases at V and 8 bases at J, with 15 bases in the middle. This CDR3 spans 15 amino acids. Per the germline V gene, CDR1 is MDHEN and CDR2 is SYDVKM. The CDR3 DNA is TGTGCCAGCAGTTTAATATTGCAGGGTGCCGAAAAACTGTTTTTT. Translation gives CASSLILQGAEKLFF.

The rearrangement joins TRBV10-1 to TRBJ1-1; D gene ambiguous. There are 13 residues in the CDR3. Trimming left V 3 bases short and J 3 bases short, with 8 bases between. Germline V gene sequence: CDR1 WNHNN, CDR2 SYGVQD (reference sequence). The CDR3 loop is CASSEQLYTEAFF. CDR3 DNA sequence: TGCGCCAGCAGTGAACAGCTTTACACTGAAGCTTTCTTT.

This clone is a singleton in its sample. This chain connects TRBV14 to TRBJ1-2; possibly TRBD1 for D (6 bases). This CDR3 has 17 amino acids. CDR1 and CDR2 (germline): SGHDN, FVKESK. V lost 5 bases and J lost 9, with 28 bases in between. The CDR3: CASSDPPGRGAFESYTF. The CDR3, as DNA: TGTGCCAGCAGCGACCCTCCGGGACGGGGGGCCTTTGAGAGCTACACCTTC.

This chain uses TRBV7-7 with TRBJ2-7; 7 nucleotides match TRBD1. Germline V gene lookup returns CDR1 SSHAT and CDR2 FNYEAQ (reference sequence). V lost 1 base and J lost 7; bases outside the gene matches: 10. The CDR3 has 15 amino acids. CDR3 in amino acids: CASSLERTGLQEQYF. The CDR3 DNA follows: TGTGCCAGCAGCTTAGAAAGGACAGGATTACAGGAGCAGTACTTC.

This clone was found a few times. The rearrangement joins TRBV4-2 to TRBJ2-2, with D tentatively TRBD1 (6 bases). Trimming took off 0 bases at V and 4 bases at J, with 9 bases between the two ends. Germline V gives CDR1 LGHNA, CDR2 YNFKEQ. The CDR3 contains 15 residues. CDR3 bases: TGTGCCAGCAGCCAAGATCAGGGGACCACCGGGGAGCTGTTTTTT. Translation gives CASSQDQGTTGELFF.

CDR3 protein: CAISGVTSGGAGETQYF. Here the CDR3 DNA reads TGTGCCATCAGTGGAGTAACTAGCGGGGGGGCTGGAGAGACCCAGTACTTC. The chain has TRBV10-3 and TRBJ2-5; 13 positions match TRBD2. Losses at the gene ends were 4 bases for V and 4 bases for J; bases not matched to a gene: 9. Per the germline V gene, CDR1 is ENHRY and CDR2 is SYGVKD. This CDR3 has 17 amino acids.

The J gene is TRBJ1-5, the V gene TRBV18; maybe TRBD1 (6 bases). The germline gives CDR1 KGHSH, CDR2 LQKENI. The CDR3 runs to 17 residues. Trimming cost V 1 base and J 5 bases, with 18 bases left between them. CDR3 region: CASSPQNSGGRDQPQHF. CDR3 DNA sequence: TGTGCCAGCTCACCACAAAACTCGGGGGGCAGAGATCAGCCCCAGCATTTT.

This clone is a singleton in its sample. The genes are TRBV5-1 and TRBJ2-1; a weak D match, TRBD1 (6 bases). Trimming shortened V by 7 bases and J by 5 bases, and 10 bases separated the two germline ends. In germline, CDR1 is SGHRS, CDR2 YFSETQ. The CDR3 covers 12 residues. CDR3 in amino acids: CASGQSHNEQFF. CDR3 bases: TGCGCCAGCGGACAGTCCCACAATGAGCAGTTCTTC.

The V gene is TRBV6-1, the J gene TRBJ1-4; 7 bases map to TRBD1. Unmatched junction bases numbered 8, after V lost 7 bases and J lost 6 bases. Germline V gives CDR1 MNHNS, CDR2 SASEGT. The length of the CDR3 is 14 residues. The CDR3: CASILDRVDEKLFF. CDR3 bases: TGTGCCAGCATTCTAGACAGGGTGGATGAAAAACTGTTTTTT.

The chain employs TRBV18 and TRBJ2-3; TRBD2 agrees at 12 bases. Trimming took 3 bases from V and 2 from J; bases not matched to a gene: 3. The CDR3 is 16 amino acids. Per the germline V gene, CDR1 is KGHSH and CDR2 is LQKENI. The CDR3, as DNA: TGTGCCAGCTCACCCACTAGCGGGGGGTCCACAGATACGCAGTATTTT. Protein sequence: CASSPTSGGSTDTQYF.

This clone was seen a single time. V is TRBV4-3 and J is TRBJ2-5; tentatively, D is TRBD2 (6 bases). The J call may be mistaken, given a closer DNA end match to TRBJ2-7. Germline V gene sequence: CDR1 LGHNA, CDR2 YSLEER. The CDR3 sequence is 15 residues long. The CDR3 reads CASSQGLAYPYEQYF. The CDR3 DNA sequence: TGCGCCAGCAGCCAAGGCCTAGCGTACCCCTACGAGCAGTACTTC.

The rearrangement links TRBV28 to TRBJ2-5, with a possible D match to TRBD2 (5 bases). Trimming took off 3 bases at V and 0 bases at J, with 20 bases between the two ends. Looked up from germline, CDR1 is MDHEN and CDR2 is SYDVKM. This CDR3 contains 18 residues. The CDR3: CASSFPGGRLAYQETQYF. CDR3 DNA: TGTGCCAGCAGTTTCCCCGGCGGGCGATTAGCGTACCAAGAGACCCAGTACTTC. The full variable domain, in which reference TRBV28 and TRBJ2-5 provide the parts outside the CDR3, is DVKVTQSSRYLVKRTGEKVFLECVQDMDHENMFWYRQDPGLGLRLIYFSYDVKMKEKGDIPEGYSVSREKKERFSLILESASTNQTSMYLCASSFPGGRLAYQETQYFGPGTRLLVL.

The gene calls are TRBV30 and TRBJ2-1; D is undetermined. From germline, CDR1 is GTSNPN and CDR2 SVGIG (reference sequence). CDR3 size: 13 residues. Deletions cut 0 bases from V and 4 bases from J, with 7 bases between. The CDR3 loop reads CAWSVSGYNEQFF. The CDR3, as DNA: TGTGCCTGGAGTGTATCAGGATACAATGAGCAGTTCTTC.

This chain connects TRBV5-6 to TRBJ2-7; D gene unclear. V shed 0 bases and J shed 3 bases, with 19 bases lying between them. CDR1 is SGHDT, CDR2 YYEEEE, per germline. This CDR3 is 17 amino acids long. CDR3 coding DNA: TGTGCCAGCAGCTTGGGCCAGGTCCTTTCCTCTCTCTACGAGCAGTACTTC. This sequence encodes CASSLGQVLSSLYEQYF.

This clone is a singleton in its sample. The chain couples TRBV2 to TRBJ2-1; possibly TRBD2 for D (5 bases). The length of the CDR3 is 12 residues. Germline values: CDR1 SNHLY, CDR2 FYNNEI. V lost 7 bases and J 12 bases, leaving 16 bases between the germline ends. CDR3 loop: CASTTGNMWQFF. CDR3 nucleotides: TGTGCCAGCACCACCGGGAACATGTGGCAGTTCTTC.

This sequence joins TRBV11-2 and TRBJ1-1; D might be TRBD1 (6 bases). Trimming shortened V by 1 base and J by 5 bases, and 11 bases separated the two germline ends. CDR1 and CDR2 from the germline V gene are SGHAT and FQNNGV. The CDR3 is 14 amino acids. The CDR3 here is CASSLGQGSTEAFF. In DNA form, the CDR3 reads TGTGCCAGCAGCTTAGGCCAGGGGAGTACTGAAGCTTTCTTT.

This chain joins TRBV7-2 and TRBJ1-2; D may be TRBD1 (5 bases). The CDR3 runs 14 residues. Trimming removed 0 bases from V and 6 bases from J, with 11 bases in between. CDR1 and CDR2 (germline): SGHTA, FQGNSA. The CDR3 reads CASSLAAQENGYTF. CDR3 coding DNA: TGTGCCAGCAGCTTAGCAGCACAGGAGAATGGCTACACCTTC.

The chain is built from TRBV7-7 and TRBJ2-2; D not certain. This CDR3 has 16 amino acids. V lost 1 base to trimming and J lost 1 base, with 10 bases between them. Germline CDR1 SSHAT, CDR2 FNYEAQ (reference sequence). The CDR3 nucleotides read TGTGCCAGCAGCTTAGGGGCCCCTGGGAACACCGGGGAGCTGTTTTTT. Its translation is CASSLGAPGNTGELFF.

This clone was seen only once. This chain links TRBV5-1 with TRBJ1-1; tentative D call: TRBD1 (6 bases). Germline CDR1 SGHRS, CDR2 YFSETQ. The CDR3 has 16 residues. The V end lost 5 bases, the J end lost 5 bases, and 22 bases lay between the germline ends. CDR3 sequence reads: CASSIGVAGEGTEAFF. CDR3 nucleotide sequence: TGCGCCAGCAGTATTGGGGTTGCAGGGGAGGGAACTGAAGCTTTCTTT.

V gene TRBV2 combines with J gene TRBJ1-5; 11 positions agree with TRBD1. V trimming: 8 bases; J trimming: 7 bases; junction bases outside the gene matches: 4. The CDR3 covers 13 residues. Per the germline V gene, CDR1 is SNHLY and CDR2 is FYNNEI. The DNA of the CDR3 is TGTGCCAGCGCCGGGACAGGGGGACAGCCCCAGCATTTT. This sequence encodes CASAGTGGQPQHF. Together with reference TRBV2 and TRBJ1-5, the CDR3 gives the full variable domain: EPEVTQTPSHQVTQMGQEVILRCVPISNHLYFYWYRQILGQKVEFLVSFYNNEISEKSEIFDDQFSVERPDGSNFTLKIRSTKLEDSAMYFCASAGTGGQPQHFGDGTRLSIL.

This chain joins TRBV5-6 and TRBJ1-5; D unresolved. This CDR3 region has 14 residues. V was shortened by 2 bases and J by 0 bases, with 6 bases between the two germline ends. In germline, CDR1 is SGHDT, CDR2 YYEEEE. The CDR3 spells CASSFGLSNQPQHF. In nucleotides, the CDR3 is TGTGCCAGCAGCTTTGGCCTTAGCAATCAGCCCCAGCATTTT.

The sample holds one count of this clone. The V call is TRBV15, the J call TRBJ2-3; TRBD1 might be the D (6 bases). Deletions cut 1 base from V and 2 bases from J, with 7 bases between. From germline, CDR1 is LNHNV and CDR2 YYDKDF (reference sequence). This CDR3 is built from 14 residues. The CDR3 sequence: CATSRGTVTDTQYF. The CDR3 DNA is TGTGCCACCAGCAGAGGGACAGTCACAGATACGCAGTATTTT.

CDR3 nucleotide sequence: TGTGCCAGCTATTCCAGCGACTTGTCCGGGGAGCTGTTTTTT. Translating gives CASYSSDLSGELFF. The rearrangement joins TRBV2 to TRBJ2-2; D is ambiguous. Looked up from germline, CDR1 is SNHLY and CDR2 is FYNNEI. This CDR3 has 14 residues. Trimming shortened V by 8 bases and J by 6 bases, and 16 bases separated the two germline ends. Supplemented by reference TRBV2 and TRBJ2-2, the full variable domain reads EPEVTQTPSHQVTQMGQEVILRCVPISNHLYFYWYRQILGQKVEFLVSFYNNEISEKSEIFDDQFSVERPDGSNFTLKIRSTKLEDSAMYFCASYSSDLSGELFFGEGSRLTVL.

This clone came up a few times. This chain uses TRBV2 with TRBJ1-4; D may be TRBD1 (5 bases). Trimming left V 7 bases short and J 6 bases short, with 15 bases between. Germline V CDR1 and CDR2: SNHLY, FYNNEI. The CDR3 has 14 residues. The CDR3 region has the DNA TGTGCCAGCAACGAAGCAGGGAGGGATGAAAAACTGTTTTTT. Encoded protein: CASNEAGRDEKLFF.

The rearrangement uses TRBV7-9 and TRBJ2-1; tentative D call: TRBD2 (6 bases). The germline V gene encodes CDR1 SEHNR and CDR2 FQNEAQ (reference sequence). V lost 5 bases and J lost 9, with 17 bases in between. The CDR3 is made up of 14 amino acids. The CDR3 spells CASSRTTSISEQFF. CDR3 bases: TGTGCCAGCAGCCGGACGACTAGTATAAGTGAGCAGTTCTTC.

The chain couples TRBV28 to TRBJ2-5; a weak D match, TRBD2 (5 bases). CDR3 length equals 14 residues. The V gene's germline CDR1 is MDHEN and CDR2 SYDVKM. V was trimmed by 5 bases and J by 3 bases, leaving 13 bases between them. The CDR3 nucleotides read TGTGCCAGCAGTACCGGACTGTACAAAGAGACCCAGTACTTC. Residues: CASSTGLYKETQYF.

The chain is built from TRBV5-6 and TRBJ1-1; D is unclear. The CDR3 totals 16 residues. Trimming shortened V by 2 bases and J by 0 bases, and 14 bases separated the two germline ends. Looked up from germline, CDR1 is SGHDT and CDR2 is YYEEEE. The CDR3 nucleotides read TGTGCCAGCAGCTTATGGAGGACCCCTATGAACACTGAAGCTTTCTTT. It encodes CASSLWRTPMNTEAFF.

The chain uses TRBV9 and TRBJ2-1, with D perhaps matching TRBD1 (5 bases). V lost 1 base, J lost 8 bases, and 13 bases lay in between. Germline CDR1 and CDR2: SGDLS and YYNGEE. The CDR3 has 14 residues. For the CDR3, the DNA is TGTGCCAGCAGCGTAACAGCTCTCAGGGATGAGCAGTTCTTC. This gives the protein CASSVTALRDEQFF.

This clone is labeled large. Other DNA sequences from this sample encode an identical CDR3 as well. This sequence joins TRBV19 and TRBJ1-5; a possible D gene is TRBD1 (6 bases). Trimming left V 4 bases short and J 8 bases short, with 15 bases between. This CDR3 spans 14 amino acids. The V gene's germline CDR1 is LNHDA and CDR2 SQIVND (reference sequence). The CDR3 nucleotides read TGTGCCAGTAGTAGCCTCAGGGGCGCAGAGCCCCAGCATTTT. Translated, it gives CASSSLRGAEPQHF.